This T cell receptor beta chain was sequenced during a study of OX40 agonist ivuxolimab in advanced cancers. For the study at large: At doses from 0.01 to 10 mg/kg, patients were given intravenous ivuxolimab every 2 weeks.

The CDR3 is made up of 16 amino acids. Germline V gene data show CDR1 as MDHEN and CDR2 as SYDVKM. V lost 2 bases and J lost 3, with 17 bases in between. The method was immunoSEQ multiplex PCR; TCRdb's version includes in-frame clones alone and lacks a portion of them. The table lists some 55,000 clones, 80% to 95% of them singletons. This material consisted of CD4+ or CD8+ T cells sorted from blood, taken in a trial of the OX40 agonist ivuxolimab. The chain has TRBV28 and TRBJ2-7, with D tentatively TRBD1 (6 bases). The receptor comes from an adult with an advanced solid tumor such as melanoma, head and neck, liver or kidney cancer. CDR3 nucleotides: TGTGCCAGCAGTTTAAATCCTGGACAGAACCGCTACGAGCAGTACTTC. It yields the protein CASSLNPGQNRYEQYF.